The rows below give T cell receptor beta chains drawn from one sample of a study of CD8 T cells in Susac syndrome. In TCRdb, the immunoSEQ multiplex PCR reads were re-called with MiXCR into one record per CDR3 protein. In the table there are 100,000 to 150,000 distinct CDR3 sequences, about 96% of which are singletons. Sequencing was carried out using CD4+ T cells from PBMCs. All receptors derive from a human donor in good health. The CDR3 runs from the conserved cysteine through the conserved F or W. A clone size is listed for some rows: how often the clone was seen (once, few, many), or a class if it is expanded.

abundance,v_gene,len,CDR3aa
-,TRBV18,17,CASSPSGDNNMNTEAFF
-,TRBV2,16,CASSEGLAGGDGELFF
-,TRBV5-8,13,CASSLYRRGEQYF
-,TRBV29-1,13,CSVVKDSTDTQYF
-,TRBV12-3/TRBV12-4,14,CASSLVSGVQPQHF
-,TRBV3-1,15,CASSHSGISSYEQYF
-,TRBV14,11,CASGTRDGQYF
once,TRBV12-3/TRBV12-4,14,CASSKLGQGGTQFF
-,TRBV3-1,17,CASSLRTGPGSYNEQFF
-,TRBV4-2,15,CASSRGTGREETQYF
-,TRBV28,17,CASMVEGFPSGANVLTF
-,TRBV19,15,CASSTVGGTNQPQHF
-,TRBV10-2,14,CASSTGPDPYEQYF
-,TRBV18,14,CASSHPQRNTEAFF
-,TRBV5-1,11,CASSLVETQYF
-,TRBV30,13,CAWSVGVGYGYTF
-,TRBV30,13,CAWSVGAWDEQFF
-,TRBV5-4,15,CASSLGLADYNEQFF